The text below deals with one TCR beta chain. The trim removed 6 bases at V and 3 bases at J, leaving 5 bases unmatched. CDR1 MNHNS and CDR2 SASEGT come from the germline V gene. The CDR3 covers 13 residues. The source of the sample is a study of healthy donors' naive CD4 and CD8 T cells. TCR libraries were built from about 500 ng of total RNA by linear amplification. Each CDR3 protein is one row after TCRdb ran MiXCR on the reads. The table shows 150,000 to 200,000 distinct CDR3 sequences, with under 85% occurring only once. The sequencing sample was made of naive CD4+ and CD8+ T cells sorted from blood, pooled from several donors. V is TRBV6-1 and J is TRBJ2-7; TRBD1 matches at 7 bases. The TCR sequence derives from a pool of human donors in good health; the sample pools cells from several healthy donors. The CDR3 nucleotides read TGTGCCAGCAGCACCGGGACAGTCTACGAGCAGTACTTC. Its translation: CASSTGTVYEQYF.